The TCR beta chain described here comes from a study of T cells in Graves' hyperthyroidism and ophthalmopathy (dated by TCRdb to the late 2010s). About the investigation overall: Peripheral blood was sampled at the time of initial diagnosis, prior to any treatment. A discovery cohort of around 100 patients, 43 with Graves' ophthalmopathy and 55 to 60 with stable Graves' hyperthyroidism, was used to find distinguishing TCR V-J signatures. An independent validation cohort of some 18 hyperthyroidism patients and about 15 patients who later progressed to ophthalmopathy tested prospective prediction of ophthalmopathy. TCR Vbeta CDR3 sequencing of 120 to 150 peripheral blood samples (more than 40 ophthalmopathy, under 80 hyperthyroidism and some 17 progressor patients) is reported in the paper. The study also compared thyroid tissue and blood T-cell repertoires from more than five Graves' hyperthyroidism patients. After blood sampling, hyperthyroidism patients were treated with methimazole at a starting dose of 30 mg daily, and ophthalmopathy patients were treated with high-dose intravenous methylprednisolone. The approximately 97 discovery patients were randomly divided into training and test sets at a 7:3 ratio. Here is what the overall study found, with its caveats: In cross-validation, a model built on a 13 V-J signature told ophthalmopathy apart from stable hyperthyroidism with 85% to 90% sensitivity and about 81% specificity, and in testing the same model reached 80%/75%. Most expanded thyroid clonotypes (frequency above 0.001) were also detected in blood, suggesting blood repertoires may reflect thyroid immune responses. Sample size was not statistically predetermined, and investigators were not blinded to group allocation. In validation, the model predicted progression to ophthalmopathy with approximately 71% sensitivity and approximately 74% specificity, a median of about 6 months before onset.

Ophthalmopathy patients had moderately to severely active disease, Clinical Activity Score of at least 3, NOSPECS grade of at least 4, and duration under 3 months. The study excluded patients with uncontrolled infections, other autoimmune diseases, pregnancy or lactation. Diagnoses were established on the basis of clinical symptoms, serum thyroxine and TRAb, thyroid ultrasound, and orbital computed tomography. PBMCs were isolated from more than 9 ml of fresh peripheral blood by Ficoll-Paque density gradient centrifugation. Total RNA was extracted with Trizol reagent, and quality was checked on an Agilent 2100 Bioanalyzer. The V end loses 3 bases and the J end loses 0 bases, and a stretch of 12 bases separates them. The CDR3 has 15 amino acids, counting the end cysteine and phenylalanine. The kept DNA is CDR3 alone, 45 bases in frame from the first base. Taken from the germline V gene (reference sequence), the CDR1 and CDR2 loops are MNHEY and SMNVEV.

On this clonotype: The specificity of this receptor is unknown. Base qualities are not at hand, and no much larger clone is one base apart.

The TCR beta CDR3 regions were amplified from RNA transcripts. The TCR CDR3 was subjected to a first round of RT-PCR using the HTBI primer set and the Qiagen OneStep RT-PCR kit. Libraries were constructed in a second round of multiplex PCR, after which size selection and purification were carried out. Paired-end sequencing of the libraries was performed with 100 bp reads on an Illumina HiSeq2000. In the paper's pipeline: SOAPnuke was used to process the raw data, removing reads that contained adapters or uncalled bases, had a mean Phred below 15, or lacked an exact match to the constant primer or identifier. High-quality paired reads were merged using COPE v1.2.5, and each unique nucleotide sequence was defined as a clonotype. Clonotypes were aligned to IMGT TRBV, TRBD and TRBJ reference segments using MiTCR v1.1. The analysis was restricted to V-J combinations with a frequency above 0.0001, which together covered 99% to 99.2% of the repertoires. The TCS score was defined as F50 (clonal expansion) divided by E x V (chaos), with BLOSUM62-based TCRdist calculated between CDR3 peptides within each V-J. Welch's t-statistics and random forest reduced fewer than 600 V-J features to 10 to 15, which were used in a naive Bayes classifier (R e1071). The raw public data were reprocessed by TCRdb itself: fastp quality trimming at Q25, MiXCR clonotype calling, in-frame beta chains only. All rows with the same CDR3 protein become a single entry with the most common DNA and genes. The authors' filters were not applied to this entry. The sample table lists 300,000 to 450,000 distinct CDR3 sequences, around 13% of them with a count of one. Less than 20% of the sample rests with the top ten.

The sequenced sample consisted of blood. The chain was built from TRBV27 and TRBJ2-7; possibly the D gene is TRBD2, per 6 matching bases. This TCR was sampled from a woman in her twenties or thirties with Graves' ophthalmopathy. The CDR3 is CASSFFRGNSYEQYF. In nucleotide form, the sequence is TGTGCCAGCAGTTTTTTCCGGGGGAACTCCTACGAGCAGTACTTC.